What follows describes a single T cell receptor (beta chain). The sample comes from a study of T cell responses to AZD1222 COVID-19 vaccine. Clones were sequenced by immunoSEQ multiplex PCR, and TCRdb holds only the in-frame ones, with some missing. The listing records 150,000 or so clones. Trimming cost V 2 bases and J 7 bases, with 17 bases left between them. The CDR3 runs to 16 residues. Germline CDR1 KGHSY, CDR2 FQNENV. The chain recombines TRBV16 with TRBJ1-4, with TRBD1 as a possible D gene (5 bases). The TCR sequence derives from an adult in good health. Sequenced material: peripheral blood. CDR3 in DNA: TGTGCCAGCAGCCAAGGAGACCGAGGAACAGGTGAAAAACTGTTTTTT. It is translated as CASSQGDRGTGEKLFF. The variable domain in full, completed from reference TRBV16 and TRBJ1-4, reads GEEVAQTPKHLVRGEGQKAKLYCAPIKGHSYVFWYQQVLKNEFKFLISFQNENVFDETGMPKERFSAKCLPNSPCSLEIQATKLEDSAVYFCASSQGDRGTGEKLFFGSGTQLSVL.